This passage covers 6 T cell receptor beta chains from one sample sequenced in a study of cytomegalovirus exposure and HLA in healthy donors. The study ran its PCR with 60 Vbeta and 13 Jbeta primers. Here immunoSEQ multiplex PCR was the method, and the copy in TCRdb shows in-frame clones only, minus some. The sample data list 70,000 to 80,000 clones. The sample comprised PBMCs. The source of these receptors is a man in his forties or fifties in good health and CMV-seronegative.

The J gene is TRBJ1-6, the V gene TRBV6-5, with 8 bases that match TRBD1. V was pared by 6 bases and J by 13 bases, with 8 bases of the junction left unmatched. In germline, CDR1 is MNHEY, CDR2 SVGAGI. CDR3 length: 13 residues. The CDR3 here is CASSGQGEVPLHF. CDR3 DNA: TGTGCCAGCAGCGGACAGGGCGAGGTCCCCCTCCACTTT.

The chain has TRBV25-1 and TRBJ2-7, with D tentatively TRBD1 (6 bases). Germline V gene sequence: CDR1 MGHDK, CDR2 SYGVNS. V shed 5 bases and J shed 2 bases, with 13 bases lying between them. This CDR3 is built from 14 residues. In nucleotides, the CDR3 is TGTGCCAGCAGTCGGCCAGGGGATGCCTACGAGCAGTACTTC. It yields the protein CASSRPGDAYEQYF.

To note about this clone: A junction end diverges from the germline sequence, so it may reflect a read error. This rearrangement joins TRBV5-8 to TRBJ2-7; 7 bases match TRBD1. The CDR3 extends over 15 amino acids. Per the germline V gene, CDR1 is SGHTS and CDR2 is YDEGEE. CDR3 protein: CASSSLTGSSNEQYF. Here the CDR3 DNA reads TGTGCCAGCAGCTCCCTGACAGGGTCCTCCAACGAGCAGTACTTC.

CDR3 coding DNA: TGTGCCAGCAGCGTCGGACAGGATGGCACTGAAGCTTTCTTT. Translation gives CASSVGQDGTEAFF. The chain carries TRBV9 and TRBJ1-1, with 7 bases that match TRBD1. The CDR3 loop spans 14 amino acids. Per germline, CDR1 SGDLS and CDR2 YYNGEE. V gave up 2 bases and J gave up 4 bases; unmatched junction bases: 5. Together with reference TRBV9 and TRBJ1-1, the CDR3 gives the full variable domain: DSGVTQTPKHLITATGQRVTLRCSPRSGDLSVYWYQQSLDQGLQFLIQYYNGEERAKGNILERFSAQQFPDLHSELNLSSLELGDSALYFCASSVGQDGTEAFFGQGTRLTVV.

The V call is TRBV5-5, the J call TRBJ1-5; a possible D gene is TRBD1 (5 bases). Germline loops: CDR1 SGHKS, CDR2 YYEKEE (reference sequence). V was shortened by 1 base and J by 4 bases, with 12 bases between the two germline ends. The CDR3 covers 15 residues. CDR3 DNA sequence: TGTGCCAGCAGCTTGCTGGGGGGGGAAAATCAGCCCCAGCATTTT. Residues: CASSLLGGENQPQHF.

This chain uses TRBV30 with TRBJ2-6; D uncertain. V lost 3 bases, J lost 3 bases, and 15 bases lay in between. The CDR3 length is 16 residues. From germline, CDR1 is GTSNPN and CDR2 SVGIG (reference sequence). CDR3 nucleotides: TGTGCCTGGAGACCACGAGCTTCTTTTGGGGCCAACGTCCTGACTTTC. Amino acids: CAWRPRASFGANVLTF.